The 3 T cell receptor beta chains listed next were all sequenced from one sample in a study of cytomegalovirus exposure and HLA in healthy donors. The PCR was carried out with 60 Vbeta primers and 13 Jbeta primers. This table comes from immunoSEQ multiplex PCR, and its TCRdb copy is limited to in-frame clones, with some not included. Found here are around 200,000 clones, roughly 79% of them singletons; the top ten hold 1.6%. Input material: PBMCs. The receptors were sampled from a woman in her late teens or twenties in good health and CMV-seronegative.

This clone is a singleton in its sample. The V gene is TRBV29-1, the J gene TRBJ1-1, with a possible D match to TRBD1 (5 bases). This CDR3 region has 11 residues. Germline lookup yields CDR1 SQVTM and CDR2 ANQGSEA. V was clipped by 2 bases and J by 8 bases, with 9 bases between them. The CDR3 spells CSVEKGQEAFF. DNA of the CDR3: TGCAGCGTTGAAAAGGGGCAGGAAGCTTTCTTT.

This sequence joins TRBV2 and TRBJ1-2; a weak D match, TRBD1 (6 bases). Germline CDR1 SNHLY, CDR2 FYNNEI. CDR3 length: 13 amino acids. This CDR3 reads CADSAGTSYGYTF. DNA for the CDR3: TGTGCAGACTCTGCCGGGACATCTTATGGCTACACCTTC.

The CDR3 is CASSQALAGAPYEQYF. The CDR3, as DNA: TGTGCCAGCAGCCAGGCACTAGCGGGAGCGCCCTACGAGCAGTACTTC. This chain connects TRBV9 to TRBJ2-7; 11 bases fit TRBD2. V shed 4 bases, J shed 2 bases, and the junction held 8 bases outside the gene matches. The CDR3 totals 16 residues. Germline V lookup: CDR1 SGDLS, CDR2 YYNGEE.